The T cell receptor (beta chain) under discussion was sequenced for a study of molecular identifiers for immune sequencing clone quantification. Whole-study context: Four of five splits of RNA from about 20,000 or 100,000 naive CD8 cells were sequenced in replicates.

Source material for naive CD8 libraries was roughly 20,000 to 1,100,000 sorted cells, with 10%, 30% or 50% RNA. Researchers sorted naive CD8 T cells as cells that were CD8+CD4-CCR7+CD45RA+. MiXCR, applied by TCRdb to the PCR reads, yields one record per CDR3 protein. The table shows about 100,000 distinct CDR3 sequences, with about 35% occurring only once. Sequences were obtained from naive CD8+ T cells from blood, with Jurkat cell RNA spiked in. Subset denoted: FACS-sorted CD8+CD4-CCR7+CD45RA+ naive T cells. The clonotype comes from a human donor in good health. Some libraries in this study had Jurkat cell RNA spiked in.

In DNA form, the CDR3 reads TGTGCCAGCAGTCAGGACGGAGAAGAGACCCAGTACTTC. Residues: CASSQDGEETQYF. The rearrangement joins TRBV27 to TRBJ2-5; D is ambiguous. Trimming pared 5 bases from V and 3 bases from J, leaving 10 bases between. The CDR3 consists of 13 residues. Germline V gene data show CDR1 as MNHEY and CDR2 as SMNVEV (reference sequence).